This is a list of T cell receptor beta chains from one sample in a study of CD8+CD57+ T cells in acquired aplastic anemia. TCRdb analysed the reads with MiXCR anew, one entry per CDR3 protein. The table has 160,000 or so distinct CDR3 sequences, about 70% seen once. The sequencing sample was made of sorted CD4+, CD8+, or CD8+CD57+ T cells (not recorded which) from PBMCs. The receptors originated from a human donor with aplastic anemia. Each CDR3 is given with its conserved first and last residue. Each record gives: J gene, V gene, clone size, D gene, CDR3 DNA, CDR3 protein. A D gene is named only where the DNA matches it firmly. Clone size appears in some rows only: once, few, many, or a class for an expanded clone.

TRBJ1-6 | TRBV19 | once | NA | TGTGCCAGTAGTATACCTAAGGCCTTTAATTCACCCCTCCACTTT | CASSIPKAFNSPLHF
TRBJ1-4 | TRBV20-1 | NA | TRBD1 | TGCAGTGTTCCGGGACAGCCTAATGAAAAACTGTTTTTT | CSVPGQPNEKLFF
TRBJ2-5 | TRBV7-7 | NA | NA | TGTGCTAGCAGCGGACTATTCGGAGAGACCCAGTACTTC | CASSGLFGETQYF
TRBJ1-2 | TRBV9 | NA | NA | TGTGCCAGCAGCGGAGGGAGGGAGGACTATGGCTACACCTTC | CASSGGREDYGYTF
TRBJ1-2 | TRBV20-1 | NA | NA | TGCAGTGCTAGAGATTGGCGGAAAGACCCCTATGGCTACACCTTC | CSARDWRKDPYGYTF
TRBJ1-6 | TRBV14 | NA | NA | TGTGCCAGCAGCCAAGCGCAGTATAATTCACCCCTCCACTTT | CASSQAQYNSPLHF
TRBJ1-1 | TRBV29-1 | NA | NA | TGCAGCGTGGGGCAGGGAAACACTGAAGCTTTCTTT | CSVGQGNTEAFF
TRBJ2-5 | TRBV7-7 | NA | NA | TGTGCTAGCAGCCCCGGGGAGAGGGGGACCCAGTACTTC | CASSPGERGTQYF
TRBJ2-5 | TRBV7-3 | NA | NA | TGTGCCAGCAGTCGAGACGCAGGGTTGGCGACCCAGTACTTC | CASSRDAGLATQYF
TRBJ2-1 | TRBV24-1 | NA | NA | TGTGCCACCAGTGATCCGGGGACCGGCAGGAATGAGCAGTTCTTC | CATSDPGTGRNEQFF
TRBJ2-1 | TRBV7-9 | NA | TRBD1 | TGTGCCAGCAGCCGCGTACAGGGGGCCCACAATGAGCAGTTCTTC | CASSRVQGAHNEQFF
TRBJ1-2 | TRBV7-8 | NA | NA | TGTGCCAGCAGCCCCACAAGGGCCTATGGCTACACCTTC | CASSPTRAYGYTF
TRBJ2-1 | TRBV19 | NA | NA | TGTGCCACTACGGGAGTAAACTACGAGCAGTTCTTC | CATTGVNYEQFF
TRBJ2-1 | TRBV7-3 | NA | TRBD2 | TGTGCCAGCAGCCTAACTAGCGGGGGGCCCAATGAGCAGTTCTTC | CASSLTSGGPNEQFF
TRBJ2-1 | TRBV6-4 | many | NA | TGTGCCAGCAGCGACACGTCCGGGGCCAATGAGCAGTTCTTC | CASSDTSGANEQFF
TRBJ2-1 | TRBV10-1 | NA | NA | TGCGCCAGCAGTCCCCTTTGGAGGGGGCCCCGGTTCTTC | CASSPLWRGPRFF
TRBJ1-3 | TRBV11-3 | NA | NA | TGTGCCAGCAGCTTGGTGTGGGGGAGTGGAAACACCATATATTTT | CASSLVWGSGNTIYF
TRBJ1-6 | TRBV19 | NA | NA | TGTGCCAGTAGTATAGACGGGGGGTATAATTCACCCCTCCACTTT | CASSIDGGYNSPLHF
TRBJ1-3 | TRBV29-1 | NA | TRBD1 | TGCAGCGTTGCCGGGGACAGGGGAACTGGAAACACCATATATTTT | CSVAGDRGTGNTIYF
TRBJ2-6 | TRBV4-3 | few | NA | TGCGCCAGCAGCCAAGAGCCCAGCTCTGGGGCCAACGTCCTGACTTTC | CASSQEPSSGANVLTF
TRBJ2-3 | TRBV7-9 | few | NA | TGTGCCAGCAGCCTTGGGACCGTCACAGATACGCAGTATTTT | CASSLGTVTDTQYF
TRBJ1-6 | TRBV2 | NA | NA | TGTGCCAGCAGTTTATCGGCGCTTAGCTCCTATAATTCACCCCTCCACTTT | CASSLSALSSYNSPLHF
TRBJ2-2 | TRBV12-3/TRBV12-4 | NA | TRBD2 | TGTGCCAGCAGTTTAGGAGCGGGAGTCGCCGGGGAGCTGTTTTTT | CASSLGAGVAGELFF
TRBJ1-2 | TRBV10-3 | few | TRBD1 | TGTGCCATCACCACAGGGGGCCATGGCTACACCTTC | CAITTGGHGYTF
TRBJ1-6 | TRBV2 | NA | TRBD1 | TGTGCCAGCAGCGGGACAGGGGGGGATAATTCACCCCTCCACTTT | CASSGTGGDNSPLHF
TRBJ1-2 | TRBV5-1 | NA | TRBD1 | TGCGCCAGCAGCTTGGTTGTAGGGGGCGAGGGTGGCTACACCTTC | CASSLVVGGEGGYTF
TRBJ2-5 | TRBV15 | NA | TRBD2 | TGTGCCACCAGCGGGGGGGGGGACCAAGAGACCCAGTACTTC | CATSGGGDQETQYF
TRBJ1-2 | TRBV2 | NA | TRBD1 | TGTGCCAGCAGGACGACAGGGGTCGGCTACACCTTC | CASRTTGVGYTF
TRBJ2-3 | TRBV19 | once | TRBD1 | TGTGCCAGTAGCACAGGGGGGAGCCGAACAGATACGCAGTATTTT | CASSTGGSRTDTQYF
TRBJ1-1 | TRBV7-8 | NA | TRBD1 | TGCGCCAGCAGCCCAAACAGGGGGAACACTGAAGCTTTCTTT | CASSPNRGNTEAFF
TRBJ2-7 | TRBV11-2 | few | NA | TGTGCCAGTAGCTTGGGACGGGAGCAGTACTTC | CASSLGREQYF